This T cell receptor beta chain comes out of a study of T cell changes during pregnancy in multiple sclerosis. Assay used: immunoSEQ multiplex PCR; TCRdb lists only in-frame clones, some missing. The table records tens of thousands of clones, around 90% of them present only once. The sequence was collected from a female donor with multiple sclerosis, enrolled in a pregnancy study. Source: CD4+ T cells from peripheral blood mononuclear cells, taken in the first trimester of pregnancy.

CDR3 in amino acids: CASSLSGAAGADTQYF. CDR3 in DNA: TGTGCCAGCAGCTTAAGTGGTGCGGCCGGCGCAGATACGCAGTATTTT. This chain uses TRBV7-8 with TRBJ2-3, with unresolved D. Per the germline V gene, CDR1 is SGHVS and CDR2 is FQNEAQ. The germline V and J ends were trimmed by 2 bases and 4 bases, with 16 bases remaining between them. This CDR3 is built from 16 residues.